Described below is a single TCR beta chain sequence and its context. This entry belongs to a study of human T cells and chemical hapten exposure. Time point: patch test 2, 6 weeks after DPC sensitization. Regarding treatment: therapeutic diphenylcyclopropenone sensitization with weekly scalp DPC. Germline lookup yields CDR1 MGHRA and CDR2 YSYEKL. CDR3 size: 16 residues. V gave up 4 bases and J gave up 0 bases, with 13 bases separating them. Via MiXCR, TCRdb re-called the RACE reads, giving one row per CDR3 protein. The sample consists of roughly 50,000 distinct CDR3 sequences, about 9.9% of them appearing once.

This clonotype originated in a woman in her 50s with alopecia areata. Some clones in this sample may be carry-over from other donors' samples. Here the sequenced sample was whole blood, taken in connection with sensitization to the hapten diphenylcyclopropenone (DPC). This chain connects TRBV4-1 to TRBJ1-5; D is unresolved. CDR3 residues: CASSPTSMASNQPQHF. The CDR3 region has the DNA TGCGCCAGCAGCCCTACATCCATGGCTAGCAATCAGCCCCAGCATTTT.